The 3 T cell receptor beta chains given below trace back to one sample, sequenced in a study of T cells after yellow fever vaccination. TCRdb reprocessed the 5' RACE reads via MiXCR and lists one record per CDR3 protein. The data show under 600,000 distinct CDR3 sequences, around a fifth seen once. The sample in question was PBMCs, obtained approximately 20 days after the first yellow fever vaccination. The origin of the receptors is a man between 18 and 29 years old who received the YFV17D yellow fever vaccine.

This clonotype was counted between two and nine times. The chain links TRBV7-2 to TRBJ1-2; TRBD1 might be the D (6 bases). V was pared by 5 bases and J by 0 bases, with 16 bases between. Germline assignment: CDR1 SGHTA and CDR2 FQGNSA. The CDR3 runs to 16 residues. CDR3 sequence reads: CASSRGGLGANYGYTF. CDR3 DNA sequence: TGTGCCAGCAGCCGGGGGGGGCTGGGGGCTAACTATGGCTACACCTTC.

This clonotype was recorded a few times. This chain joins TRBV12-3 or TRBV12-4 and TRBJ2-3; no clear D. The CDR3 length is 12 residues. V lost 5 bases, J lost 2 bases, and 5 bases lay in between. The CDR3 loop reads CASSDLTDTQYF. CDR3 coding DNA: TGTGCCAGCAGTGATCTCACAGATACGCAGTATTTT.

This clonotype has only a few counts. The V and J genes are TRBV4-1 and TRBJ1-5, with 9 bases fitting TRBD1. Unmatched junction bases numbered 12, after V lost 3 bases and J lost 6 bases. CDR3 size: 17 residues. Germline V gene data show CDR1 as MGHRA and CDR2 as YSYEKL. The CDR3 DNA sequence: TGCGCCAGCAGCCATTTCACCCGCGGGGACAGGGTTCAGCCCCAGCATTTT. Its translation is CASSHFTRGDRVQPQHF.